Only a few counts were recorded for the clone carrying this TCR beta chain. This entry comes from a study of early T cells in non-severe SARS-CoV-2 infection. Researchers attached unique molecular identifiers to individual cDNA molecules. One entry per CDR3 protein, called by TCRdb with MiXCR from the 5' RACE reads. This table has 75,000 to 80,000 distinct CDR3 sequences, about 15% appearing once. The receptor was isolated from an adult who was a healthcare worker with PCR-confirmed SARS-CoV-2 infection or an uninfected control (not recorded which). The sequencing input was whole blood.

CDR3 residues: CASSLGRGGEKLFF. CDR3 bases: TGTGCCAGCAGCTTGGGAAGGGGAGGTGAAAAACTGTTTTTT. V gene TRBV7-9 combines with J gene TRBJ1-4, with D maybe TRBD1 (5 bases). CDR3 length: 14 residues. The germline V gene has CDR1 SEHNR and CDR2 FQNEAQ (reference sequence). The germline V and J ends were trimmed by 3 bases and 7 bases, with 12 bases remaining between them.